The 19 T cell receptor beta chains listed next were all sequenced from one sample in a study of shared clonotypes between healthy human individuals. Sequencing was performed with immunoSEQ multiplex PCR; in TCRdb, only in-frame clones are kept and a portion is missing. This table has about 1.5 million clones, 98% appearing once. Sequencing was done on a sample of naive CD4+ T cells sorted from blood. Subset indicated: CD45RA+ positively selected. All receptors derive from a man aged 25 to 45 in good health.

The rearrangement uses TRBV27 and TRBJ1-3, with D unclear. Germline V lookup: CDR1 MNHEY, CDR2 SMNVEV (reference sequence). The CDR3 totals 14 residues. Trimming pared 3 bases from V and 0 bases from J, leaving 6 bases between. DNA for the CDR3: TGTGCCAGCAGTTTGTGGAGCTCTGGAAACACCATATATTTT. Protein: CASSLWSSGNTIYF.

The CDR3: CSVELQFSGREAFF. Here the CDR3 DNA reads TGCAGCGTTGAACTGCAGTTTTCGGGACGTGAAGCTTTCTTT. The chain is built from TRBV29-1 and TRBJ1-1, with D tentatively TRBD1 (5 bases). The CDR3 contains 14 residues. V gave up 2 bases and J gave up 7 bases, with 17 bases separating them. The germline V gene encodes CDR1 SQVTM and CDR2 ANQGSEA.

The table lists this clone with a count of one. The chain links TRBV29-1 to TRBJ1-1; D unresolved. The germline V and J ends were trimmed by 3 bases and 2 bases, with 16 bases remaining between them. The CDR3 is 15 amino acids. Germline V gene lookup returns CDR1 SQVTM and CDR2 ANQGSEA. The CDR3 sequence is CSVDSTQTLNTEAFF. CDR3 nucleotides: TGCAGCGTTGACAGTACCCAGACCTTAAACACTGAAGCTTTCTTT.

The genes are TRBV5-1 and TRBJ2-5; TRBD1 is a possible D gene (5 bases). Trimming shortened V by 5 bases and J by 2 bases, and 16 bases separated the two germline ends. The CDR3 is 15 residues long. Germline V gives CDR1 SGHRS, CDR2 YFSETQ. The CDR3 protein is CASRERVDTQETQYF. For the CDR3, the DNA is TGCGCCAGCAGAGAAAGGGTGGACACACAAGAGACCCAGTACTTC.

This chain connects TRBV5-1 to TRBJ1-1; TRBD1 matches at 8 bases. CDR1 is SGHRS and CDR2 is YFSETQ in the germline V gene. Trimming removed 2 bases from V and 0 bases from J; junction bases left unmatched: 6. CDR3 length equals 16 residues. DNA for the CDR3: TGCGCCAGCAGCTTTGACCCGACAGGGGTGAACACTGAAGCTTTCTTT. Translating gives CASSFDPTGVNTEAFF.

This sequence joins TRBV21-1 and TRBJ1-5. TRBV21-1 represents a pseudogene. The length of the CDR3 is 11 residues. The CDR3 reads CASRGGGPQHF. As DNA, the CDR3 is TGTGCCAGCAGGGGTGGAGGGCCCCAGCATTTT.

V is TRBV18 and J is TRBJ2-2, with a tentative D call TRBD2 (5 bases). Trimming removed 0 bases from V and 1 base from J, with 15 bases in between. The CDR3 runs 18 residues. Germline CDR1 is KGHSH and CDR2 is LQKENI. The CDR3, as DNA: TGTGCCAGCTCACCACCGAGGGTGGAAGGGAGGAACACCGGGGAGCTGTTTTTT. Its translation: CASSPPRVEGRNTGELFF.

The J gene is TRBJ2-1, the V gene TRBV2; 9 bases fit TRBD2. Per the germline V gene, CDR1 is SNHLY and CDR2 is FYNNEI. After removal of 4 bases from V and 2 bases from J, the junction contained 3 bases not matched to a gene. The CDR3 contains 15 residues. As DNA, the CDR3 is TGTGCCAGCAGTGGAAGCGGGAGGCCCTACAATGAGCAGTTCTTC. It is translated as CASSGSGRPYNEQFF.

This chain connects TRBV28 to TRBJ1-1; 10 bases agree with TRBD1. Losses at the gene ends were 4 bases for V and 4 bases for J; bases not matched to a gene: 12. This CDR3 region has 17 residues. Looked up from germline, CDR1 is MDHEN and CDR2 is SYDVKM. The CDR3 loop is CASSWGPTTGGSTEAFF. The CDR3 region has the DNA TGTGCCAGCAGTTGGGGGCCCACGACAGGGGGCAGCACTGAAGCTTTCTTT.

The chain uses TRBV30 and TRBJ1-1; 8 bases are a match to TRBD1. V lost 1 base to trimming and J lost 0 bases; unmatched junction nucleotides: 4. CDR3 length: 15 residues. The germline V gene encodes CDR1 GTSNPN and CDR2 SVGIG (reference sequence). This CDR3 reads CAWSAGQGLNTEAFF. The CDR3 region has the DNA TGTGCCTGGAGTGCCGGACAGGGCCTGAACACTGAAGCTTTCTTT. The entire variable domain, with the rest obtained from reference TRBV30 and TRBJ1-1, is as follows: SQTIHQWPATLVQPVGSPLSLECTVEGTSNPNLYWYRQAAGRGLQLLFYSVGIGQISSEVPQNLSASRPQDRQFILSSKKLLLSDSGFYLCAWSAGQGLNTEAFFGQGTRLTVV.

As concerns this clone: This specimen includes other DNA sequences encoding the same CDR3. The rearrangement uses TRBV5-1 and TRBJ2-2; D gene ambiguous. This CDR3 has 12 amino acids. Germline V gene lookup returns CDR1 SGHRS and CDR2 YFSETQ. The ends were cut back, 5 bases at V and 1 base at J, with 3 bases in the middle. For the CDR3, the DNA is TGCGCCAGCAGGGAGAACACCGGGGAGCTGTTTTTT. Translation: CASRENTGELFF.

The chain employs TRBV19 and TRBJ1-4; D gene uncertain. The germline V and J ends were trimmed by 4 bases and 7 bases, with 19 bases remaining between them. Germline values: CDR1 LNHDA, CDR2 SQIVND (reference sequence). The CDR3 totals 16 residues. CDR3 sequence: CASSTAWTLSGEKLFF. The CDR3 DNA reads TGTGCCAGTAGTACCGCTTGGACCTTATCGGGTGAAAAACTGTTTTTT.

CDR3 sequence reads: CASRSPVEKCKEQFF. Written as DNA, the CDR3 is TGCGCCAGCAGGTCGCCGGTGGAAAAATGTAAGGAGCAGTTCTTC. The V gene is TRBV4-3, the J gene TRBJ2-1; D remains unclear. V lost 6 bases and J 10 bases, leaving 22 bases between the germline ends. This CDR3 comprises 15 residues. Germline lookup yields CDR1 LGHNA and CDR2 YSLEER.

This chain uses TRBV13 with TRBJ2-1, with D possibly being TRBD1 (6 bases). Germline CDR1 PRHDT, CDR2 FYEKMQ (reference sequence). V lost 5 bases, J lost 5 bases, and 10 bases lay in between. The CDR3 totals 13 residues. CDR3 nucleotides: TGTGCCAGCAGCCGGACAGCTAACAATGAGCAGTTCTTC. Translated, it gives CASSRTANNEQFF.

This clone showed up just once. CDR3 in DNA: TGCGCCAGCAGCCCAGGACAGGGGCCCTCCGAGCAGTACTTC. This translates into CASSPGQGPSEQYF. This rearrangement joins TRBV5-1 to TRBJ2-7, with TRBD1 matching 9 bases. The CDR3 loop spans 14 amino acids. The V gene's germline CDR1 is SGHRS and CDR2 YFSETQ. The V and J ends lost 4 bases and 6 bases, in that order; junction bases with no gene match: 8.

The chain is built from TRBV5-1 and TRBJ2-1; 7 nucleotides line up with TRBD2. V gave up 6 bases and J gave up 0 bases; unmatched junction bases: 6. The V gene's germline CDR1 is SGHRS and CDR2 YFSETQ. The CDR3 has 15 residues. The CDR3 spells CASTQAGSSYNEQFF. CDR3 coding DNA: TGCGCCAGCACACAAGCGGGATCCTCCTACAATGAGCAGTTCTTC. Combining the CDR3 with reference TRBV5-1 and TRBJ2-1 gives the whole variable domain KAGVTQTPRYLIKTRGQQVTLSCSPISGHRSVSWYQQTPGQGLQFLFEYFSETQRNKGNFPGRFSGRQFSNSRSEMNVSTLELGDSALYLCASTQAGSSYNEQFFGPGTRLTVL.

The V call is TRBV14, the J call TRBJ2-2; D possibly corresponds to TRBD2 (6 bases). V lost 3 bases, J lost 6 bases, and 11 bases lay in between. Germline assignment: CDR1 SGHDN and CDR2 FVKESK. The CDR3 extends over 14 amino acids. In nucleotides, the CDR3 is TGTGCCAGCAGCCACCTTAGGGAGGCCGGGGAGCTGTTTTTT. Translating it yields CASSHLREAGELFF.

Concerning this clone itself: This CDR3 is also generated by other DNA sequences in the sample. V usage is TRBV9 and J usage is TRBJ2-2; D gene uncertain. Trimming removed 2 bases from V and 1 base from J, with 6 bases in between. Germline V gene sequence: CDR1 SGDLS, CDR2 YYNGEE. This CDR3 comprises 14 residues. Written as DNA, the CDR3 is TGTGCCAGCAGCGTTGTTGGGAACACCGGGGAGCTGTTTTTT. This sequence encodes CASSVVGNTGELFF.

The genes are TRBV28 and TRBJ1-5; 9 bases agree with TRBD1. V lost 8 bases, J lost 5 bases, and 13 bases stayed unmatched. Germline-derived CDR1 and CDR2 are MDHEN and SYDVKM. There are 16 residues in the CDR3. CDR3 sequence: CASHSPGTGFDQPQHF. The CDR3 nucleotides read TGTGCCAGCCATTCACCGGGGACAGGGTTCGATCAGCCCCAGCATTTT.